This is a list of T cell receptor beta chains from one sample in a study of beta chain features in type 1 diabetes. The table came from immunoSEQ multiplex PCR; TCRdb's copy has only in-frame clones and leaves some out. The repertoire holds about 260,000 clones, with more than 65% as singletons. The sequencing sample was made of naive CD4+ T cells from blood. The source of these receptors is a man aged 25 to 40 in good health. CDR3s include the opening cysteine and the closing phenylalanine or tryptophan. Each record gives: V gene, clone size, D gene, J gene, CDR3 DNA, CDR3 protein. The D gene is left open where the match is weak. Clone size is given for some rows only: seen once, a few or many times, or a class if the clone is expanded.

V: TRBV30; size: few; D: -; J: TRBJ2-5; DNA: TGTGCCTGGAGTGTACAAGCTCAAGAGACCCAGTACTTC; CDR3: CAWSVQAQETQYF
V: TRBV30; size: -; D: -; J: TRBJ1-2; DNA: TGTGCCTGGAGGCCGGGGCAGATAAGAGCTAACTATGGCTACACCTTC; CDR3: CAWRPGQIRANYGYTF
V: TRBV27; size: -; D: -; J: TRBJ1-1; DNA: TGTGCCAGCAGTTGGGGCCCGAACACTGAAGCTTTCTTT; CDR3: CASSWGPNTEAFF
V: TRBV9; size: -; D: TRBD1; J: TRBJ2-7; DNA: TGTGCCAGCAGCTCCAGGGGGCAAGGTTACGAGCAGTACTTC; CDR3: CASSSRGQGYEQYF
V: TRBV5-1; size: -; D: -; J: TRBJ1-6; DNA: TGCGCCAGCAGTCTTCAGGGGCTGGATAATTCACCCCTCCACTTT; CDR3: CASSLQGLDNSPLHF
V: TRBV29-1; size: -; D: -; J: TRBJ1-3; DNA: TGCAGCGCCTTAGACAGTCGCCAGGATTTT; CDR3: CSALDSRQDF
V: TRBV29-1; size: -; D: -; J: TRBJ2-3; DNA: TGCAGCACTGGAGGGCGGGTGTCCGATACGCAGTATTTT; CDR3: CSTGGRVSDTQYF
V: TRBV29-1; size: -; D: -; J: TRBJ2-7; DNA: TGCAGCGCCGAGGGGCCCCTAAGCTCCTACGAGCAGTACTTC; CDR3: CSAEGPLSSYEQYF
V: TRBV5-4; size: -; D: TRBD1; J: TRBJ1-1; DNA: TGTGCCAGCAGCTTGAACAGGGGGGCTGATAACACTGAAGCTTTCTTT; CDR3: CASSLNRGADNTEAFF
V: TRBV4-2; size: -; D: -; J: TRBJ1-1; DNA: TGTGCCAGCAGCCAAGGACAGAACACTGAAGCTTTCTTT; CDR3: CASSQGQNTEAFF
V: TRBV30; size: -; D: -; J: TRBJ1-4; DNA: TGTGCCTGGAGGGGGATCACAAATGAAAAACTGTTTTTT; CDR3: CAWRGITNEKLFF
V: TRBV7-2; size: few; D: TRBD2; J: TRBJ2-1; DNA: TGTGCCAGCAGCCTCGTCCTAGGACTAGCGGGAGAAGGGCAGTTCTTC; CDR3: CASSLVLGLAGEGQFF
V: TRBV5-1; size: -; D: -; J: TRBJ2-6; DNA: TGCGCCAGCACCTCAGTCTCTGGGGCCAACGTCCTGACTTTC; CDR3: CASTSVSGANVLTF
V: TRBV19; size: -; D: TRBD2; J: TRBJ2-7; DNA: TGTGCCAGTAGCGGATCCCTAGCGGGAGATTACGAGCAGTACTTC; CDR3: CASSGSLAGDYEQYF
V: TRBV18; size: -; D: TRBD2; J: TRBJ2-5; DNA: TGTGCCAGCTCAATTGGGACTACCCTCCAAGAGACCCAGTACTTC; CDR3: CASSIGTTLQETQYF
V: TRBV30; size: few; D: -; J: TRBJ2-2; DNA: TGTGCCTTCGACTGGAGCGACACCGGGGAGCTGTTTTTT; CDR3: CAFDWSDTGELFF
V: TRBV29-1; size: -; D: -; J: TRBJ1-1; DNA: TGCAGCGTTGCTAGGACACCGAACACTGAAGCTTTCTTT; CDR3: CSVARTPNTEAFF
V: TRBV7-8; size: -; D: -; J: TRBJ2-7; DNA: TGTGCCAGCAGCCAGACGGGGGTCTACGAGCAGTACTTC; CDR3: CASSQTGVYEQYF
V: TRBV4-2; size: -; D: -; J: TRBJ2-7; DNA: TGTGCCAGCAGCCAAGAAAGGTACGGCTACGAGCAGTACTTC; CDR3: CASSQERYGYEQYF
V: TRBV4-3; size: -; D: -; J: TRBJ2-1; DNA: TGCGCCAGCAGCCAAGATCGACCTACCTACAATGAGCAGTTCTTC; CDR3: CASSQDRPTYNEQFF
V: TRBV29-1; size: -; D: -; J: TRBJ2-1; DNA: TGCAGCGTCTCAAGGGATTCTCGGTTCGATGAGCAGTTCTTC; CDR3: CSVSRDSRFDEQFF
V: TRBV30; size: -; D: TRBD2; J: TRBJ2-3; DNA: TGTGCCTTCGGACTAGCCACAGATACGCAGTATTTT; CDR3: CAFGLATDTQYF
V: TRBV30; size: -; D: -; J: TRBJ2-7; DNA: TGTGCCTGGAGGTTGACAGGACGCTCCTACGAGCAGTACTTC; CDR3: CAWRLTGRSYEQYF
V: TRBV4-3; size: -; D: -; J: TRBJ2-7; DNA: TGCGCCAGCGCTGAAGAGACTGGCCTCTCCTACGAGCAGTACTTC; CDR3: CASAEETGLSYEQYF
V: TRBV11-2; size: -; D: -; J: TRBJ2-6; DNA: TGTGCCAGCACCAATACCGGGACCCTCTCTGGGGCCAACGTCCTGACTTTC; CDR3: CASTNTGTLSGANVLTF
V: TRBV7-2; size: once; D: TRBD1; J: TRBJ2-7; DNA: TGTGCCAGCAGCTTAGGGACAGGGTACTACGAGCAGTACTTC; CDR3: CASSLGTGYYEQYF
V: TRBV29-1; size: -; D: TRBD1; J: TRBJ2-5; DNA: TGCAGTACACAGGGGCGACAAGAGACCCAGTACTTC; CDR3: CSTQGRQETQYF
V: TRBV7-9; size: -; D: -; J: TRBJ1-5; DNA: TGTGCCAGCAGCTTAGAGGGGAGTCAGCCCCAGCATTTT; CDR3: CASSLEGSQPQHF
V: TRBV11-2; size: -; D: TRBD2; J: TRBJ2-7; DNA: TGTGCCAGCAGCTCTGTCAGCGGGAGGTTATACGAGCAGTACTTC; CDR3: CASSSVSGRLYEQYF
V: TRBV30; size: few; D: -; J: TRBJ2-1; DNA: TGTGCCTGGACCTCTAGCTCCATGAACAATGAGCAGTTCTTC; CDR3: CAWTSSSMNNEQFF